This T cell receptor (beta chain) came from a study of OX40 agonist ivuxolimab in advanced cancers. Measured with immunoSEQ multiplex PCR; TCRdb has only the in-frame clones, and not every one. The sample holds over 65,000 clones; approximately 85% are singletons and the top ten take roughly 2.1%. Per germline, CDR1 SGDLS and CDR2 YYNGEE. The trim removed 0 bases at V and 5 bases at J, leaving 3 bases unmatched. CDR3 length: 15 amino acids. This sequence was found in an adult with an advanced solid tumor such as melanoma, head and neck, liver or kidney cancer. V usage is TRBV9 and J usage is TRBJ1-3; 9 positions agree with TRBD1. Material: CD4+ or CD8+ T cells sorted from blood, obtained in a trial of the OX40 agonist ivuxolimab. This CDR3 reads CASSVEGQGRNTIYF. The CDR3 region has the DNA TGTGCCAGCAGCGTAGAGGGACAGGGCAGAAACACCATATATTTT.